This T cell receptor (beta chain) was sequenced in a study of blood T cell repertoires in COVID-19 (TCRdb year 2020). For the study in its entirety: Collaborator samples came from the United States, Italy and Spain and covered acute and convalescent phases of COVID-19. The prospective study material was composed of cDNA or gDNA derived from T cells, B-cell-depleted T cells, or PBMCs. Deeply sampled blood TCRbeta repertoires from subjects exposed to, actively infected with, or recovered from COVID-19 were included in the dataset. The repertoires were released in a freely available public database intended as a resource for research on the immune response to SARS-CoV-2. Samples came from the ongoing ImmuneRACE study (first 160 participants) plus 1,254 subjects from 6 global collaborators. Sample metadata almost always included a de-identified subject ID, COVID-19 status, age in years and sex. HLA class I and class II types, where available, came from metadata supplied by the sample provider rather than from assay-based typing. Study-wide findings and limitations: How much clinical and demographic metadata was included differed by source and by participant, and the metadata was provided uncurated.

This clone was observed a handful of times. The target of this receptor is not known. Base-call qualities are not available, and no considerably larger clone is one nucleotide away. The sample contains more than one DNA sequence encoding this CDR3. The immunoSEQ Assay, a bias-controlled multiplex PCR, was used to amplify TCRbeta CDR3 regions from genomic DNA. As for the authors' bioinformatics: The number of nucleated cells in each sample was estimated from the amplification of reference gene primers within the assay. Sequence reads were collapsed and filtered to measure the absolute abundance of every unique TCRbeta CDR3 rearrangement. For each sample, productive Simpson clonality was calculated as the square root of Simpson's diversity index across productive rearrangements. TCRdb obtained this table from immuneACCESS and retained in-frame rearrangements with V and J assigned. These tables miss some clones; where compared with another copy, unresolved V genes account for less than half of the shortfall, and the remainder is unexplained. V, J and clone size are those of that table, while D and trimming were read from the DNA. The table for this sample lists 250,000 or so clones; roughly 88% of them were counted only once. The ten largest clones represent around 3.2% of the sample.

Enrolling through a virtual design, the prospective study's participants ranged in age from roughly 18 to 89 years and lived across 20 to 25 United States geographic areas. Cohort assignment in the prospective study relied on participant-reported clinical history from a screening survey and a study questionnaire. A participant counted as exposed if, within 2 weeks of entering the study, that participant had been in contact with someone who had a PCR-confirmed or clinician-diagnosed COVID-19 case. In the prospective study, whole blood, serum and a nasopharyngeal or oropharyngeal swab were collected from each participant by mobile phlebotomists. Prospective study participants could optionally give additional blood draws and questionnaires over an approximately 2-month period. Prospective study blood samples were shipped either frozen or at room temperature before DNA extraction. The sequenced material came from PBMCs or T cells enriched from blood (not recorded which). This TCR was sampled from a middle-aged woman who had been exposed to COVID-19.

The CDR3 protein: CSADRDGYTF. The DNA sequence reads TGCAGTGCTGACAGGGATGGCTACACCTTC. The V gene is TRBV20-1 and the J gene is TRBJ1-2; 7 junctional bases match TRBD1. The CDR3 runs 10 amino acids, cysteine and phenylalanine included. The entry retains the CDR3 DNA only, 30 bases that are in frame from base 1. Reading the germline V gene (reference sequence) gives CDR1 DFQATT and CDR2 SNEGSKA. The germline V end is reduced by 5 bases and the J end by 6 bases; junction bases left unmatched: 0.